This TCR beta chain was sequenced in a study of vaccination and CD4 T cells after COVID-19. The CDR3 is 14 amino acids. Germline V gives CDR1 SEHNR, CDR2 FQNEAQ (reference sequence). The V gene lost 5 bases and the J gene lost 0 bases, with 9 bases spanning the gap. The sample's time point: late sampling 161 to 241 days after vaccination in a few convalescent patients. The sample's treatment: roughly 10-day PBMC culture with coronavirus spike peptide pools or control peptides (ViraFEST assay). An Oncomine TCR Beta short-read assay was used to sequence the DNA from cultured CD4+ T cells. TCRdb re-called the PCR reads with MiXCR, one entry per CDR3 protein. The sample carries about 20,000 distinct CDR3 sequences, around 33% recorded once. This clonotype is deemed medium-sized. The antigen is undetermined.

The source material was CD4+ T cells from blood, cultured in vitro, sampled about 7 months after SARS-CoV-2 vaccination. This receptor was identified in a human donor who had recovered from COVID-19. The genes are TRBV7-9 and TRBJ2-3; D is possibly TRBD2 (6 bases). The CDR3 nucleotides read TGTGCCAGCAGCCCCAGCGGGAGCACAGATACGCAGTATTTT. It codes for CASSPSGSTDTQYF.